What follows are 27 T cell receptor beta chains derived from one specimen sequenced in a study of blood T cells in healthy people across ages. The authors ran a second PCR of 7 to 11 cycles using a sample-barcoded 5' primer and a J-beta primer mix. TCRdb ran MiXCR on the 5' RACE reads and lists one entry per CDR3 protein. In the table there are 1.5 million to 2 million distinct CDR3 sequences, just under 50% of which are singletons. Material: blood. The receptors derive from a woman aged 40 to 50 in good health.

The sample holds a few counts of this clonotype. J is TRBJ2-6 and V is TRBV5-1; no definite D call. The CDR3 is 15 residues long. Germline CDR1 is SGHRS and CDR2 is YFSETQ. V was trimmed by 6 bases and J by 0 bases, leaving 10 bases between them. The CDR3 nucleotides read TGCGCCAGCACCCCCCTTGCCTCTGGGGCCAACGTCCTGACTTTC. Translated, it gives CASTPLASGANVLTF.

CDR3 bases: TGTGCCAGCAACCCTAGCGGGGAGAAGACCCAGTACTTC. It translates to CASNPSGEKTQYF. The chain couples TRBV7-2 to TRBJ2-5, with 9 bases fitting TRBD2. Germline CDR1 SGHTA, CDR2 FQGNSA. The CDR3 totals 13 residues. With 7 bases clipped from V and 6 bases from J, the junction kept 6 bases outside the gene matches. Based on the CDR3 plus reference TRBV7-2 and TRBJ2-5, the full variable domain is GAGVSQSPSNKVTEKGKDVELRCDPISGHTALYWYRQSLGQGLEFLIYFQGNSAPDKSGLPSDRFSAERTGGSVSTLTIQRTQQEDSAVYLCASNPSGEKTQYFGPGTRLLVL.

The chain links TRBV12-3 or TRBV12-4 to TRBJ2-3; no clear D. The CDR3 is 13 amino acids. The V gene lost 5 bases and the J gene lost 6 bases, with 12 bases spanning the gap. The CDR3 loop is CASSLRPPDTQYF. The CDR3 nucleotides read TGTGCCAGCAGTCTTAGGCCCCCGGATACGCAGTATTTT.

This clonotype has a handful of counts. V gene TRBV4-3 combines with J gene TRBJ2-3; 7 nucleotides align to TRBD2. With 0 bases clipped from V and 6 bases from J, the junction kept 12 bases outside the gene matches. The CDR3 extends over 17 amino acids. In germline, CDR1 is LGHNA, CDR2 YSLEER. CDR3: CASSQESGAAGADTQYF. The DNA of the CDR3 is TGCGCCAGCAGCCAAGAAAGCGGGGCCGCGGGAGCTGATACGCAGTATTTT.

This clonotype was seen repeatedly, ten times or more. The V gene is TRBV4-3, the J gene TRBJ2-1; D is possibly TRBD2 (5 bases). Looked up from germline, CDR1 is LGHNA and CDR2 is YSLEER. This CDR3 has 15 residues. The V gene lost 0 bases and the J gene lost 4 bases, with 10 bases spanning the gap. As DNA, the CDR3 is TGCGCCAGCAGCCAAGAGGGTCGGGGTTACAATGAGCAGTTCTTC. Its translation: CASSQEGRGYNEQFF.

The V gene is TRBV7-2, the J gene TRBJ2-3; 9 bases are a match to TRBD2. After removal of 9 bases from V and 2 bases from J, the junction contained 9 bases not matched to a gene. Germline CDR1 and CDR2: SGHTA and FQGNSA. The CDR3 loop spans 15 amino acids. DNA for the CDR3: TGTGCCAGTAAACCGGGACTAGCAAACACAGATACGCAGTATTTT. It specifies CASKPGLANTDTQYF.

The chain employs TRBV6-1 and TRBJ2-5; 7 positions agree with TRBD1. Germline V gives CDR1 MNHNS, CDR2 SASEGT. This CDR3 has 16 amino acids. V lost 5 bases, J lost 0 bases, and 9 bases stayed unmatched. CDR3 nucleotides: TGTGCCAGCAGTCTTCAGACAGGGAAGTACCAAGAGACCCAGTACTTC. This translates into CASSLQTGKYQETQYF.

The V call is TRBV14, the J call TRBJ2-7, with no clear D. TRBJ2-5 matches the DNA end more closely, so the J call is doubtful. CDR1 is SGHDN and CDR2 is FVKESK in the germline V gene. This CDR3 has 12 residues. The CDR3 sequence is CASLTGEETQYF. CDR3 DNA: TGTGCCAGCTTAACCGGAGAGGAGACCCAGTACTTC.

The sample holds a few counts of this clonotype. The CDR3 is CASSFQNEQYF. CDR3 DNA: TGTGCCAGCAGTTTTCAGAACGAGCAGTACTTC. V and J are TRBV12-3 or TRBV12-4 and TRBJ2-7; D is unresolved. The V and J ends lost 3 bases and 5 bases respectively, with 5 bases between them. CDR3 size: 11 residues.

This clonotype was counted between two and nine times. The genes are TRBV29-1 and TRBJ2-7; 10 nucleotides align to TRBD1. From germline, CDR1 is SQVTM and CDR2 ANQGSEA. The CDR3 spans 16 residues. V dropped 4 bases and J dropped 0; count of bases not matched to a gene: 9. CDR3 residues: CSVGTGGRSGSYEQYF. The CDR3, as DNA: TGCAGCGTTGGGACAGGGGGTCGGTCCGGCTCCTACGAGCAGTACTTC.

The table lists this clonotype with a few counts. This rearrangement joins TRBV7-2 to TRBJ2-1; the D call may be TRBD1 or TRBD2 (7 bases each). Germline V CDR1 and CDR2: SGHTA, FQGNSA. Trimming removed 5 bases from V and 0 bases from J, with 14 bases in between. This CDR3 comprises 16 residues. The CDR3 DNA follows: TGTGCCAGCAGCCTCAGGGGGGGGGTCTCCTACAATGAGCAGTTCTTC. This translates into CASSLRGGVSYNEQFF. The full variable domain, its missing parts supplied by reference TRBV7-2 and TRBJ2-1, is GAGVSQSPSNKVTEKGKDVELRCDPISGHTALYWYRQSLGQGLEFLIYFQGNSAPDKSGLPSDRFSAERTGGSVSTLTIQRTQQEDSAVYLCASSLRGGVSYNEQFFGPGTRLTVL.

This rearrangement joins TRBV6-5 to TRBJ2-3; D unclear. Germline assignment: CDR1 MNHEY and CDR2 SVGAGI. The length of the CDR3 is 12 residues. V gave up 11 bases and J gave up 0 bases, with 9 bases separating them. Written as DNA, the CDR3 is TGTGCCGTAGGATCTAGCACAGATACGCAGTATTTT. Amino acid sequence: CAVGSSTDTQYF.

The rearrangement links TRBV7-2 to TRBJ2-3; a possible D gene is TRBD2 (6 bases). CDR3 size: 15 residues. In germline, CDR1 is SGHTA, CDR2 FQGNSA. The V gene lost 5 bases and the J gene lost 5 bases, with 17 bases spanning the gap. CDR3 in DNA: TGTGCCAGCAGCCAACTATCTAGCGTCCAAGATACGCAGTATTTT. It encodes CASSQLSSVQDTQYF.

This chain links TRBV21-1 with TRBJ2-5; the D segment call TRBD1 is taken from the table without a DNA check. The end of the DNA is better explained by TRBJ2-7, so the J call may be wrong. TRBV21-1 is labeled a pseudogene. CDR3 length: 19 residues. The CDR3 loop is CASSKCPPLHRDILHEQYF. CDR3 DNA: TGTGCCAGCAGCAAATGCCCCCCCCTTCACAGGGATATTTTACACGAGCAGTACTTC.

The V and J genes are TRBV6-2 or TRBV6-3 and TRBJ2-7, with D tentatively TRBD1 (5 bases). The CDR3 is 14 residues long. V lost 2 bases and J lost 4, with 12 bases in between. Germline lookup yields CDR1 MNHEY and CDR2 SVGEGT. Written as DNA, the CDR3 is TGTGCCAGCAGTTACCCGTTGACAGTTTACGAGCAGTACTTC. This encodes CASSYPLTVYEQYF.

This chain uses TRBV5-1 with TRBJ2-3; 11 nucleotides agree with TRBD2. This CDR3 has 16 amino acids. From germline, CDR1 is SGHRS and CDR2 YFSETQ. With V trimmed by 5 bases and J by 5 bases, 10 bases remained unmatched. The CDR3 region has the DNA TGCGCCAGCAGGGACCTTAGCGGGGGGGCTGTAGATACGCAGTATTTT. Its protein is CASRDLSGGAVDTQYF.

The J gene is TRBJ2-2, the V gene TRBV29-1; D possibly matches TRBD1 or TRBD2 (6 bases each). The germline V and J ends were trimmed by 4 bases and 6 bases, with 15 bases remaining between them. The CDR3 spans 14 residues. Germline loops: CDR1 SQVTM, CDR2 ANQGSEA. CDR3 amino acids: CSVGSGATAGELFF. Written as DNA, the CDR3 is TGCAGCGTTGGGTCGGGGGCTACGGCCGGGGAGCTGTTTTTT.

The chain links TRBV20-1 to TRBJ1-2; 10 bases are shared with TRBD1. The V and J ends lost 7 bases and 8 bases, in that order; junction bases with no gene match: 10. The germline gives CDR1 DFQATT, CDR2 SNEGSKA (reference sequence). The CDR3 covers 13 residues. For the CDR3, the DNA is TGCAGTGTCCCGGGACAGGGGTTCGGGGGCTACACCTTC. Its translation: CSVPGQGFGGYTF.

The CDR3 sequence is CASSPRLGLVGIGEETQYF. The CDR3, as DNA: TGTGCCAGCAGTCCACGTTTGGGACTAGTGGGTATAGGCGAAGAGACCCAGTACTTC. V usage is TRBV28 and J usage is TRBJ2-7; 8 bases match TRBD2. Near its end, the DNA agrees better with TRBJ2-5, so the J call may be wrong. The germline gives CDR1 MDHEN, CDR2 SYDVKM. The CDR3 has 19 residues.

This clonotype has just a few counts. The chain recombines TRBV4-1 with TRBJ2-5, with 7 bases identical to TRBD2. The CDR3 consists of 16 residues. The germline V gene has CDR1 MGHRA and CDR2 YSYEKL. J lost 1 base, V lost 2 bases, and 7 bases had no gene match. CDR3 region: CASSQSAGNFQETQYF. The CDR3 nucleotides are TGCGCCAGCAGCCAATCAGCGGGGAACTTCCAAGAGACCCAGTACTTC.

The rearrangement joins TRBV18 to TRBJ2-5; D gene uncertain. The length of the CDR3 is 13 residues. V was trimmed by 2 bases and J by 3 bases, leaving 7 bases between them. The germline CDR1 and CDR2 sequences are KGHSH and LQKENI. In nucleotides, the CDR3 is TGTGCCAGCTCACCAGTATCCGAAGAGACCCAGTACTTC. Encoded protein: CASSPVSEETQYF. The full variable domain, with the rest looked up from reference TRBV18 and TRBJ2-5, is NAGVMQNPRHLVRRRGQEARLRCSPMKGHSHVYWYRQLPEEGLKFMVYLQKENIIDESGMPKERFSAEFPKEGPSILRIQQVVRGDSAAYFCASSPVSEETQYFGPGTRLLVL.

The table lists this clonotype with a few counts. The CDR3, as DNA: TGTGCCAGCAACCGGGAACCCATCATTCAGTACTTC. Translating gives CASNREPIIQYF. V is TRBV2 and J is TRBJ2-4; D might be TRBD2 (5 bases). The CDR3 is made up of 12 amino acids. CDR1 SNHLY and CDR2 FYNNEI come from the germline V gene. Trimming shortened V by 7 bases and J by 9 bases, and 13 bases separated the two germline ends.

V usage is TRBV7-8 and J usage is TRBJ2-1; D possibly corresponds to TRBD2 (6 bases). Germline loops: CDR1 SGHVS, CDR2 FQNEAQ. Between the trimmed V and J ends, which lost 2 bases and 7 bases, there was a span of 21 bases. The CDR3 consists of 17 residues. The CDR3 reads CASSLLSGPTRENEQFF. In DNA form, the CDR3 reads TGTGCCAGCAGCTTATTGAGCGGGCCTACCCGGGAAAATGAGCAGTTCTTC.

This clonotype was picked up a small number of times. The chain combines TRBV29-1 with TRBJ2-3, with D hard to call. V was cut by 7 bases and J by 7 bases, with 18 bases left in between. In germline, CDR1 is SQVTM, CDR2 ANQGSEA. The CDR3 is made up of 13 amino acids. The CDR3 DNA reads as TGCAGCGCTCACAAAGTTGTGGGGAATACGCAGTATTTT. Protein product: CSAHKVVGNTQYF.

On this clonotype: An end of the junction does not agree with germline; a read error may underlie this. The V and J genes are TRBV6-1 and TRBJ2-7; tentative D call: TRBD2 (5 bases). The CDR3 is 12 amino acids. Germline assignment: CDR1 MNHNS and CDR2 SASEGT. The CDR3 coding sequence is TGTGTCAGCAGTGAACAAGGAGGCGAGCAGTACTTC. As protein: CVSSEQGGEQYF.

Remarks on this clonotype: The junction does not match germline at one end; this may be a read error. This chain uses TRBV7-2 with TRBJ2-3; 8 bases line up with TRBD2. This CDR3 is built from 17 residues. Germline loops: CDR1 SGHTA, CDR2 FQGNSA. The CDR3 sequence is CASSLASGRGGVDAQYF. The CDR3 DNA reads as TGTGCCAGCAGCTTAGCGAGTGGTCGGGGGGGGGTAGATGCGCAGTATTTT. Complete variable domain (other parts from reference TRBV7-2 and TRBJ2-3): GAGVSQSPSNKVTEKGKDVELRCDPISGHTALYWYRQSLGQGLEFLIYFQGNSAPDKSGLPSDRFSAERTGGSVSTLTIQRTQQEDSAVYLCASSLASGRGGVDAQYFGPGTRLTVL.

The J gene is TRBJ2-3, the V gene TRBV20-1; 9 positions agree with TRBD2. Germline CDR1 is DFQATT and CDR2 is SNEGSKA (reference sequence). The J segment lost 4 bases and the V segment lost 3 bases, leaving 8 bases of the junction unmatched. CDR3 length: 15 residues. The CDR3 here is CSARRRRGGADTQYF. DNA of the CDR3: TGCAGTGCTAGGCGTCGGCGGGGGGGCGCAGATACGCAGTATTTT.